A selection of T cell receptor beta chains follows, all from one sample in a study of blood T cell repertoires in COVID-19. The repertoire was sequenced with immunoSEQ multiplex PCR; TCRdb's copy has only in-frame clones and lacks some. The sample comprises 110,000 to 150,000 clones, about nine tenths of which are singletons, and approximately 4.3% rests with the top ten. The sample was PBMCs or T cells enriched from blood (not recorded which). These receptors were collected from a middle-aged man who had recovered from COVID-19. CDR3s include the opening cysteine and the closing phenylalanine or tryptophan. A D gene is named only where the DNA matches it firmly. Clone size appears in some rows only: once, few, many, or a class for an expanded clone.

TRBV5-8	TRBJ1-2	-	-	CASSHPPRGDYTF	TGTGCCAGCAGCCACCCCCCCCGGGGAGACTACACCTTC
TRBV7-9	TRBJ2-5	-	TRBD1	CASSSPDRGVETQYF	TGTGCCAGCAGCTCTCCGGACAGGGGGGTCGAGACCCAGTACTTC
TRBV28	TRBJ1-6	-	-	CASTRTNSPLHF	TGTGCCAGCACACGGACAAATTCACCCCTCCACTTT
TRBV28	TRBJ2-5	-	-	CASSSSLDSFLVLQETQYF	TGTGCCAGCAGTTCCTCGTTGGACTCTTTCCTTGTCTTGCAAGAGACCCAGTACTTC
TRBV12-5	TRBJ2-1	-	TRBD1	CASGPGQGYNEQFF	TGTGCTAGTGGTCCGGGACAGGGGTACAATGAGCAGTTCTTC
TRBV7-3	TRBJ1-6	once	-	CATKGGRTPYNSPLHF	TGTGCCACCAAGGGAGGAAGGACCCCCTATAATTCACCCCTCCACTTT
TRBV5-1	TRBJ1-3	-	-	CASSPQGSGNTIYF	TGCGCCAGCAGCCCCCAGGGATCTGGAAACACCATATATTTT
TRBV4-1	TRBJ1-2	-	-	CASSQDAERRRRGFGYTF	TGCGCCAGCAGCCAAGACGCCGAAAGGAGGCGTAGGGGGTTTGGCTACACCTTC
TRBV6-5	TRBJ1-4	-	-	CASSPPGVRNEKLFF	TGTGCCAGCAGCCCCCCAGGGGTAAGGAATGAAAAACTGTTTTTT
TRBV5-8	TRBJ2-7	-	-	CASSLSGTWGTYEQYF	TGTGCCAGCAGCTTATCGGGGACATGGGGGACCTACGAGCAGTACTTC
TRBV18	TRBJ1-1	-	-	CASSLRTAMNTEAFF	TGTGCCAGCTCCCTGCGGACAGCTATGAACACTGAAGCTTTCTTT
TRBV24-1	TRBJ1-2	-	TRBD1	CATSDSRTGGVYGYTF	TGTGCCACCAGTGATTCAAGAACAGGGGGAGTCTATGGCTACACCTTC
TRBV7-6	TRBJ1-1	-	-	CASSLRVTNTEAFF	TGTGCCAGCAGCTTAAGAGTAACCAACACTGAAGCTTTCTTT
TRBV30	TRBJ1-2	-	-	CAWSAGYGYTF	TGTGCCTGGAGTGCAGGCTATGGCTACACCTTC
TRBV7-2	TRBJ2-5	-	TRBD2	CASSLRRGAQETQYF	TGTGCCAGCAGCTTAAGGCGGGGGGCCCAAGAGACCCAGTACTTC
TRBV27	TRBJ1-5	many	-	CASSPQELWGDQPQHF	TGTGCCAGCAGTCCCCAGGAGTTATGGGGAGATCAGCCCCAGCATTTT
TRBV5-1	TRBJ1-1	few	TRBD1	CASSLGPGQVRTEAFF	TGCGCCAGCAGCTTGGGCCCCGGACAGGTTCGAACTGAAGCTTTCTTT
TRBV5-1	TRBJ2-2	-	-	CASSPFLANTGELFF	TGCGCCAGCAGCCCTTTTCTAGCGAACACCGGGGAGCTGTTTTTT
TRBV6-2/TRBV6-3	TRBJ1-2	-	TRBD1	CASSPGQGKNYGYTF	TGTGCCAGCAGCCCTGGACAGGGGAAGAACTATGGCTACACCTTC
TRBV11-3	TRBJ2-3	once	-	CASSPTMKDTQYF	TGTGCCAGCAGCCCGACTATGAAAGATACGCAGTATTTT
TRBV7-8	TRBJ2-4	-	TRBD2	CASSSSGVFGNIQYF	TGTGCCAGCAGCTCGAGCGGGGTCTTCGGAAACATTCAGTACTTC
TRBV4-3	TRBJ1-4	-	TRBD1	CASSQRQGKKEKLFF	TGCGCCAGCAGCCAGCGACAGGGTAAAAAAGAAAAACTGTTTTTT
TRBV5-4	TRBJ2-7	-	TRBD1	CASSLGRTGNSYEQYF	TGTGCCAGCAGCCTAGGCAGGACAGGAAACTCCTACGAGCAGTACTTC
TRBV4-3	TRBJ2-3	-	TRBD2	CASSQDALSGIAGGTDTQYF	TGCGCCAGCAGCCAAGATGCCCTCTCGGGGATAGCGGGGGGGACAGATACGCAGTATTTT
TRBV24-1	TRBJ2-1	-	TRBD1	CATSAPPAGQGAGEQFF	TGTGCCACCAGTGCCCCGCCCGCGGGACAGGGGGCTGGTGAGCAGTTCTTC
TRBV30	TRBJ2-7	-	TRBD2	CAWRGTRLNEQYF	TGTGCCTGGAGGGGGACTAGATTAAACGAGCAGTACTTC
TRBV28	TRBJ1-4	-	TRBD1	CASSRDRGEKLFF	TGTGCCAGCAGTAGGGACAGGGGGGAAAAACTGTTTTTT
TRBV24-1	TRBJ2-2	many	-	CATSLAGTNTGELFF	TGTGCCACCAGCCTTGCTGGGACAAACACCGGGGAGCTGTTTTTT
TRBV29-1	TRBJ1-1	-	-	CSVEDSGLLNTEAFF	TGCAGCGTTGAAGATTCAGGCCTGTTGAACACTGAAGCTTTCTTT
TRBV9	TRBJ2-5	-	-	CASSVLPGQETQYF	TGTGCCAGCAGCGTCCTTCCGGGGCAAGAGACCCAGTACTTC
TRBV18	TRBJ1-1	-	-	CASSPRREGTEAFF	TGTGCCAGCTCACCACGGAGGGAGGGGACTGAAGCTTTCTTT
TRBV4-1	TRBJ2-5	-	TRBD1	CASSHLTDRPEETQYF	TGCGCCAGCAGCCACTTGACGGACAGGCCGGAGGAGACCCAGTACTTC
TRBV5-4	TRBJ2-3	-	TRBD2	CASSLAQMGLAGGQYF	TGTGCCAGCAGCTTGGCCCAGATGGGTCTAGCGGGGGGGCAGTATTTT
TRBV12-3/TRBV12-4	TRBJ1-5	-	-	CASSFSNQPQHF	TGTGCCAGCAGCTTCAGTAATCAGCCCCAGCATTTT
TRBV7-2	TRBJ1-2	-	TRBD1	CASSLNRGQGLGYTF	TGTGCCAGCAGCTTAAATAGGGGACAGGGTTTAGGCTACACCTTC
TRBV27	TRBJ2-1	once	TRBD2	CASSLIAGGPGEQFF	TGTGCCAGCAGCCTAATAGCGGGAGGGCCTGGTGAGCAGTTCTTC
TRBV7-2	TRBJ1-5	-	TRBD1	CASSPGQGPWPQHF	TGTGCCAGCAGCCCGGGACAGGGACCGTGGCCCCAGCATTTT
TRBV6-5	TRBJ2-5	-	TRBD1	CASNRQGGQETQYF	TGTGCCAGCAACCGACAGGGGGGCCAAGAGACCCAGTACTTC
TRBV18	TRBJ1-1	-	-	CASSALRPGRTEAFF	TGTGCCAGCTCAGCTCTCCGTCCGGGGAGAACTGAAGCTTTCTTT
TRBV5-1	TRBJ1-5	-	TRBD1	CASSSGQGVQPQHF	TGCGCCAGCAGCTCAGGACAGGGGGTCCAGCCCCAGCATTTT
TRBV12-3/TRBV12-4	TRBJ1-2	-	TRBD1	CASSRQGDGYTF	TGTGCCAGCAGTAGACAGGGTGATGGCTACACCTTC
TRBV20-1	TRBJ1-1	-	-	CSAGGRTEAFF	TGCAGTGCTGGGGGGAGAACTGAAGCTTTCTTT
TRBV19	TRBJ1-2	-	-	CASRPTADYGYTF	TGTGCCAGTAGACCGACAGCCGACTATGGCTACACCTTC
TRBV5-1	TRBJ2-1	-	TRBD2	CASSLERGLGLRNEQFF	TGCGCCAGCAGCCTGGAGCGGGGACTAGGGCTGAGGAATGAGCAGTTCTTC
TRBV12-3/TRBV12-4	TRBJ1-2	-	-	CASSLVGGGGYTF	TGTGCCAGCAGTTTAGTAGGGGGGGGTGGCTACACCTTC
TRBV11-1	TRBJ2-4	once	-	CASSLAAGVSKNIQYF	TGTGCCAGCAGCTTAGCGGCAGGGGTGAGCAAAAACATTCAGTACTTC
TRBV7-6	TRBJ2-5	-	-	CASSLVRTDQETQYF	TGTGCCAGCAGCTTAGTTCGGACAGACCAAGAGACCCAGTACTTC